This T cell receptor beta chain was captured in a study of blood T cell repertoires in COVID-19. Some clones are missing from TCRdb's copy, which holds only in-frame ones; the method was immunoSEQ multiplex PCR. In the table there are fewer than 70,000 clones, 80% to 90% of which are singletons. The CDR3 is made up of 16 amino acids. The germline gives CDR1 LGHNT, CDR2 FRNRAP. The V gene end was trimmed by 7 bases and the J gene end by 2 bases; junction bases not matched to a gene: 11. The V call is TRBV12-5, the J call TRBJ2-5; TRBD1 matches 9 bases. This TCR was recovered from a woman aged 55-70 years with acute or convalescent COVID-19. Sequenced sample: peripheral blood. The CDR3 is CASALGQGVGQETQYF. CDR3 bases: TGTGCTAGTGCCTTGGGACAGGGCGTGGGACAAGAGACCCAGTACTTC.